This TCR beta chain derives from a study of early T cells in non-severe SARS-CoV-2 infection. TCRdb recomputed calls from the 5' RACE reads with MiXCR, one row per CDR3 protein. The sample holds more than 20,000 distinct CDR3 sequences, 5% to 5.5% seen once. The CDR3 totals 13 residues. V was cut by 5 bases and J by 0 bases, with 5 bases left in between. CDR1 and CDR2 (germline): SGHVS, FQNEAQ. This rearrangement joins TRBV7-8 to TRBJ1-3; D remains ambiguous. The TCR was taken from an adult who was a healthcare worker with PCR-confirmed SARS-CoV-2 infection or an uninfected control (not recorded which). The source material was whole blood. The CDR3 coding sequence is TGTGCCAGCAGCCTATACTCTGGAAACACCATATATTTT. Translating gives CASSLYSGNTIYF.